This TCR beta chain was found in a study of T cells in Graves' hyperthyroidism and ophthalmopathy. Study in general: Sampling of peripheral blood happened at initial diagnosis, prior to any treatment.

Germline lookup yields CDR1 ENHRY and CDR2 SYGVKD. The CDR3 runs 14 residues. J was trimmed by 8 bases and V by 2 bases; bases with no gene match: 5. Graves' hyperthyroidism was deemed stable absent ophthalmopathy progression within 18 months. Amplified regions were TCR beta CDR3 sequences from RNA transcripts. Carried out on the TCR CDR3, a first-round RT-PCR used the HTBI primer set. TCRdb reprocessed the multiplex PCR reads via MiXCR and lists one record per CDR3 protein. The profile covers 300,000 to 400,000 distinct CDR3 sequences, with around 20% appearing a single time and around 50% taken by the ten largest.

The source material was blood. This receptor was taken from a woman aged 45-59 years with Graves' hyperthyroidism. The chain employs TRBV10-3 and TRBJ2-1; 8 bases map to TRBD2. The CDR3: CAISERSGSDEQFF. As DNA, the CDR3 is TGTGCCATCAGTGAGAGAAGCGGGAGTGATGAGCAGTTCTTC.